Listed below are T cell receptor beta chains from one sample, sequenced in a study of cytomegalovirus exposure and HLA in healthy donors. Sequencing was performed with immunoSEQ multiplex PCR; in TCRdb, only in-frame clones are kept and a portion is missing. Among 150,000 to 200,000 clones, roughly 12% were seen once, and the ten largest hold approximately 8.3%. Input material: PBMCs. The receptors stem from a middle-aged man in good health and CMV-seropositive. Each CDR3 is given without its conserved first and last residue. The order of the fields is D gene, J gene, V gene, CDR3 protein. The D gene is left open where the match is weak.

>TRBD1|TRBJ2-2|TRBV11-3
ASSSGQGNTGELF
>.|TRBJ2-5|TRBV11-2
ASSLPWSGRETQY
>TRBD1|TRBJ1-2|TRBV5-4
ASSGTGTGAYGYT
>.|TRBJ1-5|TRBV14
ASSAQLQGNQPQH
>TRBD2|TRBJ2-7|TRBV7-9
ASSFPGLVSSEQY
>.|TRBJ1-5|TRBV19
ASSVPGGPQH
>TRBD1|TRBJ1-2|TRBV5-1
ASSPGQDYGYT
>TRBD1|TRBJ1-6|TRBV5-6
ASSLTGDNSPLH
>TRBD1|TRBJ1-2|TRBV19
ASSVQKRTGGRNGYT
>TRBD1|TRBJ1-4|TRBV19
ASSERGTGSEKLF
>.|TRBJ1-2|TRBV6-1
ASSEGGLDGYT
>.|TRBJ1-2|TRBV6-1
ASRVTRLESYGYT
>.|TRBJ1-1|TRBV19
ASSRTGIEAF
>.|TRBJ2-7|TRBV30
AWRRTYEQY
>.|TRBJ2-7|TRBV5-8
ASSRRSGSTYEQY
>TRBD1|TRBJ1-4|TRBV27
ASSSGGAIGQGAIKLF
>TRBD2|TRBJ2-1|TRBV7-2
ASSAGGHYSEQF
>TRBD1|TRBJ1-5|TRBV2
ASSALWDRGDQPQH
>.|TRBJ1-5|TRBV7-2
ASSLSGSQPQH
>TRBD1|TRBJ1-2|TRBV28
ASREPGQGFGYT
>.|TRBJ1-6|TRBV9
ASSVEAGYHSPLH
>TRBD1|TRBJ2-7|TRBV5-1
ASSFALGQGLGEQY
>.|TRBJ1-3|TRBV5-1
ASSLAPDGGNTIY
>TRBD1|TRBJ1-2|TRBV18
ASSPDRGEGYGYT
>.|TRBJ1-6|TRBV7-8
ASSFRGQGDSPLH
>TRBD1|TRBJ1-2|TRBV4-3
ASSLGQGEYGYT
>.|TRBJ2-3|TRBV5-4
ASSPEAADTQY
>.|TRBJ2-2|TRBV5-4
ASSYGGTGHTGELF
>TRBD2|TRBJ2-7|TRBV4-1
ASSHGLGLALDEQY
>.|TRBJ2-5|TRBV9
ASSPRLKTGQETQY
>TRBD1|TRBJ2-5|TRBV27
ASSLGQGFWETQY
>TRBD1|TRBJ1-5|TRBV28
ASSSPRPGQGNQPQH
>.|TRBJ2-3|TRBV5-6
ASSPVDSGTDTQY
>TRBD1|TRBJ2-1|TRBV13
ASSPGQGVNEQF
>.|TRBJ1-5|TRBV4-3
ASSQDPQGGSNQPQH
>TRBD1|TRBJ1-5|TRBV27
ASSLGTGGGQPQH
>.|TRBJ2-2|TRBV19
ASSRKQGTGELF
>TRBD1|TRBJ1-2|TRBV27
ASSLFRGQGNGYT
>.|TRBJ2-1|TRBV9
ASSVLLNGAEQF
>TRBD1|TRBJ1-4|TRBV6-5
ASRRQGIEKLF
>.|TRBJ2-3|TRBV10-3
AISESIGVPTDTQY
>.|TRBJ2-1|TRBV5-1
ASSLKIQLGGALNEQF
>TRBD1|TRBJ2-7|TRBV30
AWSGRVTLWGQGRSYEQY
>TRBD2|TRBJ2-5|TRBV5-1
ASSLANGGGVETQY
>TRBD2|TRBJ2-3|TRBV5-1
ASSLEVAGGRGDTQY
>.|TRBJ1-5|TRBV30
AWSDSYQPQH
>.|TRBJ1-1|TRBV5-1
ASSWGGTDTEAF
>TRBD2|TRBJ2-3|TRBV7-7
ASSLGAGDTQY
>TRBD1|TRBJ1-1|TRBV6-5
ASSYSRPGGNTEAF
>TRBD1|TRBJ1-1|TRBV2
AGQGSSAEAF
>TRBD1|TRBJ1-5|TRBV2
ASKWDSRSNQPQH
>TRBD1|TRBJ2-1|TRBV30
AWSLAWDRRYNEQF
>.|TRBJ2-3|TRBV7-9
ASSLEQDLSTDTQY
>TRBD1|TRBJ1-1|TRBV11-1
ASSLVPGQSEAF
>.|TRBJ2-4|TRBV12-5
ASGSGHAKNIQY
>.|TRBJ1-1|TRBV29-1
SVDLGALWTEAF
>TRBD2|TRBJ2-3|TRBV9
ASSVGLADTDTQY
>.|TRBJ2-2|TRBV6-5
ASSRGTGELF
>TRBD1|TRBJ2-1|TRBV7-9
ASTHRTGGTEQF